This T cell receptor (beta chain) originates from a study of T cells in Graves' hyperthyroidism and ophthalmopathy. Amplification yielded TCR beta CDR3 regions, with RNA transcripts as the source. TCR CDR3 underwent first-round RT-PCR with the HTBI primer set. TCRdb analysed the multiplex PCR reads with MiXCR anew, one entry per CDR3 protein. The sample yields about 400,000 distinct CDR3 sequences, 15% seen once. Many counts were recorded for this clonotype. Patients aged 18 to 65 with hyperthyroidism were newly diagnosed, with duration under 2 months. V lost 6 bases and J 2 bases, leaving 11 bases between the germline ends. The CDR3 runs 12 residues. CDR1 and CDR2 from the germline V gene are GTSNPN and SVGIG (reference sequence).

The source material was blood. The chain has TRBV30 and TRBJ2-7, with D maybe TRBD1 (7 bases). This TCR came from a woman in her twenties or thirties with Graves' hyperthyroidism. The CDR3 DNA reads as TGTGCCTGCGCGGGACAGCCCTACGAGCAGTACTTC. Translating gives CACAGQPYEQYF.